This T cell receptor beta chain was recorded in a study of cytomegalovirus exposure and HLA in healthy donors. The study's findings and limits: In a later analysis, CMV-associated beta chains were mostly HLA-associated, it appeared. Many donors shared some public TCRs, even though most TCR sequences were rare. Diagnosis of cytomegalovirus status made by the classifier reportedly showed high specificity and sensitivity. It was reported that TCR beta sequences correctly inferred the HLA-A and HLA-B alleles for most subjects.

In the case of this clone: The antigen is undetermined.

The PCR had 60 Vbeta and 13 Jbeta primers. Only in-frame clones appear in the TCRdb table, and some are missing; sequencing was by immunoSEQ multiplex PCR. The sample shows 200,000 or so clones, 70% to 80% of them seen only once. The specimen was PBMCs. The TCR was taken from a man between 40 and 49 years old in good health and CMV-seronegative.

Here the CDR3 reads CASSYGDRGGYNEQFF. CDR3 nucleotide sequence: TGTGCCAGCAGTTACGGGGACAGGGGAGGCTACAATGAGCAGTTCTTC. J is TRBJ2-1 and V is TRBV6-5, with TRBD1 matching 10 bases. With V trimmed by 2 bases and J by 3 bases, 4 bases remained unmatched. The germline V gene has CDR1 MNHEY and CDR2 SVGAGI. The CDR3 sequence is 16 residues long.